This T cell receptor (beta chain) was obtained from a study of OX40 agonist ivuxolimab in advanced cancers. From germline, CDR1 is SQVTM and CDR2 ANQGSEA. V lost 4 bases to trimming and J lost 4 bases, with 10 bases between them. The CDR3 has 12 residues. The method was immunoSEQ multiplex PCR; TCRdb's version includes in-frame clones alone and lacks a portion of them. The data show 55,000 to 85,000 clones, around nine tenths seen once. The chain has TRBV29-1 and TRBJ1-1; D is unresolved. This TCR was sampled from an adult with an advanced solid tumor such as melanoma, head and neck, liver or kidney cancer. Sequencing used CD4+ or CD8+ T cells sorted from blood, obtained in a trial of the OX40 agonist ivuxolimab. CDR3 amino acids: CSVADGFTEAFF. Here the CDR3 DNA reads TGCAGCGTTGCGGACGGATTCACTGAAGCTTTCTTT.